This TCR beta chain was found in a study of radiation and T cells in renal cell carcinoma. Study-level background: Nephrectomy followed 15 Gy stereotactic body radiation by 4 weeks. Whole-study findings and limits: No pretreatment tumor biopsies were available for baseline clonotypes.

In this sample, this clone turned up a few times. What it binds is unknown. Specified time point: blood 2 weeks post-SBRT. Documented treatment: 15 Gy SBRT to primary tumor, nephrectomy 4 weeks later. V lost 2 bases and J lost 3; bases outside the gene matches: 5. The CDR3 extends over 15 amino acids. In germline, CDR1 is SGHVS, CDR2 FQNEAQ. Assay: immunoSEQ multiplex PCR; the TCRdb copy retains only in-frame clones and omits some. The profile covers more than 150,000 clones, with roughly 89% appearing a single time and over 10% taken by the ten largest. V is TRBV7-8 and J is TRBJ2-7; 9 positions match TRBD2. The TCR comes from a woman in her 50s with renal cell carcinoma. The source was blood, collected from a patient whose treatment included radiotherapy and nephrectomy. The CDR3 region is CASSLSGGNYYEQYF. CDR3 in DNA: TGTGCCAGCAGCTTAAGCGGGGGGAACTACTACGAGCAGTACTTC.